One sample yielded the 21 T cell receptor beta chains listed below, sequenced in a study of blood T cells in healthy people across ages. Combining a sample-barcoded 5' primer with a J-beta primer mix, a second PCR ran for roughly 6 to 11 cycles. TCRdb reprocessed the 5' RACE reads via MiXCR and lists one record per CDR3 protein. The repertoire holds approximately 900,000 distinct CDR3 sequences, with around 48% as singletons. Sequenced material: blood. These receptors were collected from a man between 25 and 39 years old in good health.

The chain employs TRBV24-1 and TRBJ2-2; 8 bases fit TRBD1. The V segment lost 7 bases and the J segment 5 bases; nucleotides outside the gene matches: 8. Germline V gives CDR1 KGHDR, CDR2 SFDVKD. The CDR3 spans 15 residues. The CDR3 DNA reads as TGTGCCACCAGCCCCCCGACAGGGGTAACCGGGGAGCTGTTTTTT. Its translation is CATSPPTGVTGELFF.

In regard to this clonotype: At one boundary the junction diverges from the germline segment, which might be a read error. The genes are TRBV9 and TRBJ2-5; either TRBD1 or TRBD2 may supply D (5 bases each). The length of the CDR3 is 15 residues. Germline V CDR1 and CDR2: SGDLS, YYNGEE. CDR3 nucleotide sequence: TGTGCCAGCAGCGTTTCACTAGGGACCCAAGGGACCCAGTACTTC. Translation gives CASSVSLGTQGTQYF.

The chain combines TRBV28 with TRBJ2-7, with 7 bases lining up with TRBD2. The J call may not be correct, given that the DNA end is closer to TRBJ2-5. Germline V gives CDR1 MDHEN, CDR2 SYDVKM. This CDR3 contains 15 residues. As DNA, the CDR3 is TGTGCCAGCAGCGGGACTAACTATGGGAAAGAGACCCAGTACTTC. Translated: CASSGTNYGKETQYF.

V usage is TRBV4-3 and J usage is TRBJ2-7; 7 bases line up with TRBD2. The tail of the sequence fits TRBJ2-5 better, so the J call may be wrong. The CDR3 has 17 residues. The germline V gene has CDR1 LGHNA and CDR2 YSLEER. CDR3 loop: CASSQEPAGSLRETQYF. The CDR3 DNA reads TGCGCCAGCAGCCAAGAACCAGCGGGGTCGCTCAGAGAGACCCAGTACTTC.

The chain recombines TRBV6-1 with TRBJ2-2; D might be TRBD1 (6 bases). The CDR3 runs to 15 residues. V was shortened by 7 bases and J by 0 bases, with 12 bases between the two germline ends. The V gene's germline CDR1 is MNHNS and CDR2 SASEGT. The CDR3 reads CASILGQTNTGELFF. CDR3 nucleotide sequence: TGTGCCAGCATCTTAGGACAGACGAACACCGGGGAGCTGTTTTTT.

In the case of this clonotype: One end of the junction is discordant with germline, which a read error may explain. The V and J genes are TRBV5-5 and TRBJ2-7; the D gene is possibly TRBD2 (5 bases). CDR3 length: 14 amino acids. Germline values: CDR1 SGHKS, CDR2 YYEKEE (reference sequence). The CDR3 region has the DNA TGTGCCAGCGTTACCGGGCCCAGCGGAGACGAGCAGTACTTT. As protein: CASVTGPSGDEQYF.

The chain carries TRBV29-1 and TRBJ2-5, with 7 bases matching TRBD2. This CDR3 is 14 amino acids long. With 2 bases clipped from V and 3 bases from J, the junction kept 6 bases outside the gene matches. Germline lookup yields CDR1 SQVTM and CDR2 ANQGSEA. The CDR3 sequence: CSVEPGTTEETQYF. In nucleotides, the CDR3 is TGCAGCGTTGAACCCGGGACTACCGAAGAGACCCAGTACTTC.

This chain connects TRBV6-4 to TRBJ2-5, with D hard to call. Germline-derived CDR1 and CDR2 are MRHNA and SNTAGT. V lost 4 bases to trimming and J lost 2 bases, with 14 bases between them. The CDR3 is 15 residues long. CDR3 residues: CASSAFCGIQETQYF. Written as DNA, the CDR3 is TGTGCCAGCAGTGCTTTCTGTGGCATACAAGAGACCCAGTACTTC.

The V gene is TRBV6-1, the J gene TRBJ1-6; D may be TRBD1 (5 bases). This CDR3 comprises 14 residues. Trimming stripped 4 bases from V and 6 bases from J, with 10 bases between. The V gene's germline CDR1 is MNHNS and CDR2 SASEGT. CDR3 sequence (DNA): TGTGCCAGCAGTGTATACAGGAGTAATTCACCCCTCCACTTT. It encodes CASSVYRSNSPLHF.

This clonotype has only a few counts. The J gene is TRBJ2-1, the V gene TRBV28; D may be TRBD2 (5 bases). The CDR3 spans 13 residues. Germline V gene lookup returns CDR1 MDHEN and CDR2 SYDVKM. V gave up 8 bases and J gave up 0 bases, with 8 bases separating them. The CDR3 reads CASGRGSYNEQFF. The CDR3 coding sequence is TGTGCCAGCGGCCGGGGCTCCTACAATGAGCAGTTCTTC. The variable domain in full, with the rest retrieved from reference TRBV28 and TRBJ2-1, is DVKVTQSSRYLVKRTGEKVFLECVQDMDHENMFWYRQDPGLGLRLIYFSYDVKMKEKGDIPEGYSVSREKKERFSLILESASTNQTSMYLCASGRGSYNEQFFGPGTRLTVL.

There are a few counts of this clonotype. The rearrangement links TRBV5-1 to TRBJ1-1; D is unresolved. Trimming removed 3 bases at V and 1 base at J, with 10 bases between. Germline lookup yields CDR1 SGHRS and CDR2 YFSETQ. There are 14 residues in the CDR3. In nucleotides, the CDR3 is TGCGCCAGCAGCTGGGTGGGAGAGAACACTGAAGCTTTCTTT. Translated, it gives CASSWVGENTEAFF. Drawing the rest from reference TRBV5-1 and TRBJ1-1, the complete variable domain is KAGVTQTPRYLIKTRGQQVTLSCSPISGHRSVSWYQQTPGQGLQFLFEYFSETQRNKGNFPGRFSGRQFSNSRSEMNVSTLELGDSALYLCASSWVGENTEAFFGQGTRLTVV.

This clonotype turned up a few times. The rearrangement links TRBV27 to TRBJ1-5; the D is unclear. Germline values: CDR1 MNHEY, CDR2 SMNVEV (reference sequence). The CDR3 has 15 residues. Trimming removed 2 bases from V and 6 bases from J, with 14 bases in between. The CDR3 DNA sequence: TGTGCCAGCAGTTTAGCGGGCATTGCGGGTCAGCCCCAGCATTTT. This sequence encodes CASSLAGIAGQPQHF.

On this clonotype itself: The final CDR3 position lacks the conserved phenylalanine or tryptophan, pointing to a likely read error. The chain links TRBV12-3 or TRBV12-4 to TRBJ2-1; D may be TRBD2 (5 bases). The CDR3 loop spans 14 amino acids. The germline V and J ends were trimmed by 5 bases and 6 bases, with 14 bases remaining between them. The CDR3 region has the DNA TGTGCCAGCAGTCCCCAGGCGGGCCGCAATGAGCAGTTCTCC. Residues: CASSPQAGRNEQFS.

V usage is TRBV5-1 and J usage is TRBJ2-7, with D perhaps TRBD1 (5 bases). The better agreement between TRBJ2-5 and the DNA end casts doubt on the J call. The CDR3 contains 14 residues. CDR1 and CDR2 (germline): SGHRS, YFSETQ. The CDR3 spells CASNPGFRQETQYF. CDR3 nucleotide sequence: TGCGCCAGCAACCCAGGGTTTCGCCAAGAGACCCAGTACTTC.

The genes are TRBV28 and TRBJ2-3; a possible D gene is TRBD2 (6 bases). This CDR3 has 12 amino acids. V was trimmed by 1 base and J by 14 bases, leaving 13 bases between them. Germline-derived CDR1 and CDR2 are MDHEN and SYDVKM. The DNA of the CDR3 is TGTGCCAGCAGTTTATCGGCGGGGTTGGCGTATTTT. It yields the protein CASSLSAGLAYF.

CDR3 sequence reads: CSASGLAGGSTDTQYF. Written as DNA, the CDR3 is TGCAGTGCTAGTGGGCTAGCGGGGGGATCCACAGATACGCAGTATTTT. This chain uses TRBV20-1 with TRBJ2-3; TRBD2 matches at 11 bases. CDR3 length equals 16 residues. CDR1 and CDR2 (germline): DFQATT, SNEGSKA (reference sequence). With 3 bases clipped from V and 2 bases from J, the junction kept 7 bases outside the gene matches.

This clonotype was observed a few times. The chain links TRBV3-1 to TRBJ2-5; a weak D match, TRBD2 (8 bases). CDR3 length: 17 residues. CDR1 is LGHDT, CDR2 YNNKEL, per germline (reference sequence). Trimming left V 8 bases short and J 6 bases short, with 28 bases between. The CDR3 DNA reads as TGTGCCAGCGACCTAAAGTCCCCGGGACTAGGGGGCAAGACCCAGTACTTC. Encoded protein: CASDLKSPGLGGKTQYF.

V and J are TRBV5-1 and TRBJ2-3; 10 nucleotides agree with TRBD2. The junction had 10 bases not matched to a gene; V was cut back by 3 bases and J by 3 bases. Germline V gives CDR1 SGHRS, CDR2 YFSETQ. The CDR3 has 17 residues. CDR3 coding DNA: TGCGCCAGCAGCTCGGGACCACTAGCGGGGATGACAGATACGCAGTATTTT. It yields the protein CASSSGPLAGMTDTQYF.

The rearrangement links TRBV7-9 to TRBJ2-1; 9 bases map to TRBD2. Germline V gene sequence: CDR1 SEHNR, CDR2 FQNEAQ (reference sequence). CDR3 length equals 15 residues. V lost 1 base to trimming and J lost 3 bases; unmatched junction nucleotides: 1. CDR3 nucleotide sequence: TGTGCCAGCAGCTTAGATAGCGGGGGCTACAATGAGCAGTTCTTC. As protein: CASSLDSGGYNEQFF.

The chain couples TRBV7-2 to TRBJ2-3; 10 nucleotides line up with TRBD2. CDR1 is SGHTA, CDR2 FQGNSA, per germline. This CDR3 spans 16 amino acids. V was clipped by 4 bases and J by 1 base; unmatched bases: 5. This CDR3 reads CASSSQGTSGTDTQYF. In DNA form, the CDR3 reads TGTGCCAGCAGCTCCCAGGGGACTAGCGGCACAGATACGCAGTATTTT. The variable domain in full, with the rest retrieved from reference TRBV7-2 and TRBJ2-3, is GAGVSQSPSNKVTEKGKDVELRCDPISGHTALYWYRQSLGQGLEFLIYFQGNSAPDKSGLPSDRFSAERTGGSVSTLTIQRTQQEDSAVYLCASSSQGTSGTDTQYFGPGTRLTVL.

In nucleotides, the CDR3 is TGCAGTACTACCGGGACTAACCAAGAGACCCAGTACTTC. Its protein is CSTTGTNQETQYF. The V gene is TRBV20-1, the J gene TRBJ2-5, with TRBD2 matching 7 bases. Germline V CDR1 and CDR2: DFQATT, SNEGSKA (reference sequence). V shed 8 bases and J 0 bases; nucleotides not matched to a gene: 6. This CDR3 has 13 amino acids.